The 19 T cell receptor beta chains below come from one sample, sequenced in a study of post-analysis software for immune sequencing data. Study-wide results and limits: Relative to controls, patients had five TRBV segments at higher frequency, with TRBV5-6, TRBV5-1 and TRBV20-1 among these.

No antigen is known for these receptors. The TCR beta cDNA libraries carried unique molecular identifiers. TCRdb re-called the PCR reads through MiXCR, storing one row per CDR3 protein. The table lists hundreds of thousands of distinct CDR3 sequences, 44% of them singletons. The specimen sequenced was blood. The receptors stem from a girl aged 10-17 years with multiple sclerosis.

The V and J genes are TRBV20-1 and TRBJ2-1, with 12 bases matching TRBD2. V dropped 4 bases and J dropped 0; count of bases not matched to a gene: 4. This CDR3 contains 16 residues. The germline V gene encodes CDR1 DFQATT and CDR2 SNEGSKA (reference sequence). The CDR3 protein is CSATSGRVSSYNEQFF. The CDR3 DNA is TGCAGTGCTACTAGCGGGAGGGTTAGCTCCTACAATGAGCAGTTCTTC.

The chain recombines TRBV7-2 with TRBJ1-2; TRBD1 matches at 8 bases. Germline V gives CDR1 SGHTA, CDR2 FQGNSA. The V gene end was trimmed by 5 bases and the J gene end by 5 bases; junction bases not matched to a gene: 10. The CDR3 contains 15 residues. The CDR3 is CASSPDRGRAYGYTF. The CDR3 nucleotides read TGTGCCAGCAGCCCCGACAGGGGTAGGGCGTATGGCTACACCTTC.

This chain links TRBV29-1 with TRBJ1-2, with D tentatively TRBD1 (5 bases). CDR1 and CDR2 from the germline V gene are SQVTM and ANQGSEA. CDR3 length: 13 residues. The V end was cut by 4 bases, the J end by 4 bases, with 13 bases between. The CDR3 spells CSVGSRVSYGYTF. CDR3 DNA: TGCAGCGTTGGGTCCAGGGTGAGCTATGGCTACACCTTC.

This sequence joins TRBV7-2 and TRBJ2-5; unclear D gene. The J call may be mistaken, given a closer DNA end match to TRBJ2-7. This CDR3 has 13 amino acids. Germline V gene lookup returns CDR1 SGHTA and CDR2 FQGNSA. Here the CDR3 reads CASSPPAIYEQYF. For the CDR3, the DNA is TGTGCCAGCAGCCCGCCGGCCATCTACGAGCAGTACTTC.

The chain joins TRBV7-2 to TRBJ2-7, with 9 bases aligning to TRBD1. The germline V gene encodes CDR1 SGHTA and CDR2 FQGNSA. Trimming at V came to 5 bases and at J to 7 bases, leaving 12 bases not matched to a gene. The CDR3 consists of 15 residues. The CDR3 sequence: CASSGTGTGINEQYF. DNA for the CDR3: TGTGCCAGCAGCGGTACCGGGACAGGGATCAATGAGCAGTACTTC.

The chain recombines TRBV20-1 with TRBJ2-1; 10 bases are shared with TRBD2. CDR1 and CDR2 (germline): DFQATT, SNEGSKA (reference sequence). The CDR3 totals 14 residues. V lost 5 bases to trimming and J lost 4 bases; unmatched junction nucleotides: 5. The CDR3 sequence is CSAHTSGNYNEQFF. The CDR3 DNA is TGCAGTGCTCATACTAGCGGGAATTACAATGAGCAGTTCTTC.

The chain's CDR3 is CSAREGNSYEQYF. The CDR3 region has the DNA TGCAGTGCTAGAGAGGGCAACTCCTACGAGCAGTACTTC. The rearrangement links TRBV20-1 to TRBJ2-7; no reliable D call. With 0 bases removed from V and 0 bases from J, the gap between germline ends came to 6 bases. The CDR3 contains 13 residues. The V gene's germline CDR1 is DFQATT and CDR2 SNEGSKA (reference sequence).

This clonotype was detected a few times. This chain connects TRBV20-1 to TRBJ2-2; 8 positions match TRBD1. The CDR3 runs 14 residues. Unmatched junction bases numbered 2, after V lost 5 bases and J lost 0 bases. Germline CDR1 is DFQATT and CDR2 is SNEGSKA (reference sequence). The CDR3 DNA follows: TGCAGTGCTCGGACAGGGTCGAACACCGGGGAGCTGTTTTTT. This codes for CSARTGSNTGELFF.

Comment on this clonotype: Germline and junction disagree at one end, which may indicate a read error. The chain has TRBV6-6 and TRBJ1-2, with D unresolved. The CDR3 is 13 residues long. Germline V gives CDR1 MNHNY, CDR2 SVGAGI (reference sequence). The CDR3 loop is CASRQQRSYGCTF. In DNA, the CDR3 is TGTGCCAGCAGGCAACAACGAAGCTATGGCTGCACCTTC.

The chain has TRBV13 and TRBJ2-1; unclear D gene. CDR3 length equals 13 residues. V lost 2 bases and J lost 8, with 10 bases in between. The germline V gene has CDR1 PRHDT and CDR2 FYEKMQ (reference sequence). CDR3: CASSLRSLDEQFF. In DNA form, the CDR3 reads TGTGCCAGCAGCTTACGATCACTGGATGAGCAGTTCTTC.

This chain connects TRBV5-1 to TRBJ2-3, with TRBD2 identical over 12 bases. The germline V gene encodes CDR1 SGHRS and CDR2 YFSETQ. V shed 4 bases, J shed 3 bases, and the junction held 6 bases outside the gene matches. The CDR3 consists of 16 residues. For the CDR3, the DNA is TGCGCCAGCAGCCCGTGGACTAGCGGGGTGACAGATACGCAGTATTTT. Its protein product is CASSPWTSGVTDTQYF.

This clonotype occurred a few times. The rearrangement links TRBV27 to TRBJ2-5; the D is unclear. The CDR3 spans 16 residues. Germline values: CDR1 MNHEY, CDR2 SMNVEV (reference sequence). V was pared by 0 bases and J by 11 bases, with 22 bases between. The CDR3 loop is CASSLSMVAAIEEQYF. The CDR3 region has the DNA TGTGCCAGCAGTTTATCGATGGTAGCTGCCATTGAGGAGCAGTACTTC.

This clonotype was recorded a few times. The V and J genes are TRBV21-1 and TRBJ1-5; TRBD1 is the table's D call and was not checked against the DNA. TRBV21-1 is annotated as a pseudogene. The CDR3 consists of 17 residues. CDR3 DNA sequence: TGTGCCAGCAGCAAACGCCTAGGGACACCTGGGGGTCAGCCCCAGCATTTT. Translation: CASSKRLGTPGGQPQHF.

V is TRBV7-2 and J is TRBJ2-6; D remains ambiguous. This CDR3 spans 14 amino acids. Germline V lookup: CDR1 SGHTA, CDR2 FQGNSA. The germline V and J ends were trimmed by 7 bases and 4 bases, with 11 bases remaining between them. CDR3: CASKVSSGANVLTF. The CDR3, as DNA: TGTGCCAGCAAAGTCTCTTCCGGGGCCAACGTCCTGACTTTC.

This clonotype was detected a few times. Here the CDR3 reads CASSPGHSSYEQYF. For the CDR3, the DNA is TGTGCCAGCAGCCCGGGACATTCCTCCTACGAGCAGTACTTC. The V gene is TRBV12-3 or TRBV12-4, the J gene TRBJ2-7, with a possible D match to TRBD1 (6 bases). CDR3 length: 14 residues. Trimming left V 6 bases short and J 0 bases short, with 12 bases between.

The V and J genes are TRBV5-1 and TRBJ2-1; the match to TRBD2 covers 9 bases. With V trimmed by 10 bases and J by 9 bases, 14 bases remained unmatched. CDR1 is SGHRS, CDR2 YFSETQ, per germline. The CDR3 loop spans 14 amino acids. CDR3 nucleotide sequence: TGCGCCGGCACCCCTAGTAGACTAGCGGCTGAGCAGTTCTTC. Encoded protein: CAGTPSRLAAEQFF.

The chain combines TRBV27 with TRBJ2-1; the match to TRBD2 covers 11 bases. The germline V gene has CDR1 MNHEY and CDR2 SMNVEV (reference sequence). CDR3 size: 16 residues. Trimming removed 10 bases from V and 6 bases from J; junction bases left unmatched: 14. CDR3 loop: CATSFRASGRPNEQFF. In DNA form, the CDR3 reads TGTGCCACCTCATTTAGAGCTAGCGGGAGGCCCAATGAGCAGTTCTTC.

Comment on this clonotype: This may be a read error: a much more frequent sequence differs by one nucleotide. This chain joins TRBV7-2 and TRBJ2-3, with 7 bases that match TRBD2. The CDR3 totals 15 residues. From germline, CDR1 is SGHTA and CDR2 FQGNSA. J lost 4 bases, V lost 0 bases, and 4 bases had no gene match. CDR3 bases: TGTGCCAGCAGCTTAGCGCTTACTAGCGCAGATACGCAGTATTTT. Its translation: CASSLALTSADTQYF.

The sample holds a few counts of this clonotype. V and J are TRBV29-1 and TRBJ1-2, with D tentatively TRBD1 (5 bases). Germline V gives CDR1 SQVTM, CDR2 ANQGSEA. The CDR3 contains 13 residues. V lost 4 bases and J lost 3, with 12 bases in between. The CDR3 DNA reads TGCAGCGTTGTGGAGGGGCAAGACTATGGCTACACCTTC. Protein product: CSVVEGQDYGYTF.